The source of this TCR beta chain is a study of T cells in tumors after PD-1 blockade. Study-wide results and limits: Some novel exhausted tumor clones appeared in pre-treatment blood, suggesting peripheral recruitment.

The method was immunoSEQ multiplex PCR; TCRdb's version includes in-frame clones alone and lacks a portion of them. The data hold 54,000 or so clones, with around 80% observed a single time. Germline V gives CDR1 LGHDT, CDR2 YNNKEL (reference sequence). The CDR3 is 15 amino acids. With V trimmed by 4 bases and J by 7 bases, 9 bases remained unmatched. This clone was found a few times. The antigen remains undetermined. The sequenced sample was PBMCs, obtained before anti-PD-1 treatment. This TCR was recovered from a human donor with basal cell carcinoma. The chain couples TRBV3-1 (or the pseudogene TRBV3-2) to TRBJ2-2; 7 bases map to TRBD2. The CDR3 loop is CASSPQAGSIGELFF. The CDR3 bases are TGTGCCAGCAGCCCGCAAGCGGGGTCAATCGGGGAGCTGTTTTTT.